Listed below are T cell receptor beta chains from one sample, sequenced in a study of blood T cells in healthy people across ages. One entry per CDR3 protein, called by TCRdb with MiXCR from the 5' RACE reads. Of roughly 1.9 million distinct CDR3 sequences in the sample, about two fifths were seen once. What was sequenced was blood. The receptors stem from a human donor in good health. CDR3s include the opening cysteine and the closing phenylalanine or tryptophan. The D gene is left open where the match is weak. Clone size is given for some rows only: seen once, a few or many times, or a class if the clone is expanded.

V gene	clone size	D gene	J gene	CDR3 DNA	CDR3 protein
TRBV11-3	few	-	TRBJ2-7	TGTGCCAGCAGCTTAGATACGGTTGGGGGTTCGTACTTC	CASSLDTVGGSYF
TRBV7-2	-	TRBD2	TRBJ2-1	TGTGCCAGCAGCACGGCGGGAGAGTACTACAATGAGCAGTTCTTC	CASSTAGEYYNEQFF
TRBV7-2	-	TRBD1	TRBJ2-3	TGTGCCAGCAGCGGCTGGGACAGGGGCACAGATACGCAGTATTTT	CASSGWDRGTDTQYF
TRBV20-1	many	TRBD2	TRBJ2-3	TGCAGTGCTGCAACTAGCGGGGGGCAAGGACTCAACACAGATACGCAGTATTTT	CSAATSGGQGLNTDTQYF
TRBV5-1	-	-	TRBJ1-5	TGCGCCAGCAGCTTGGGGTTGGGTGGTGACAATCAGCCCCAGCATTTT	CASSLGLGGDNQPQHF
TRBV4-1	-	-	TRBJ2-7	TGCGCCAGCAGCCGGGGCCTGGGGGTGATAGTCGAGCAGTACTTC	CASSRGLGVIVEQYF
TRBV7-2	few	-	TRBJ2-7	TGTGCCAGCAGCTTAGCGTACAGAGCCGAGCAGTACTTC	CASSLAYRAEQYF
TRBV6-2/TRBV6-3	many	-	TRBJ2-7	TGTGCCAGCAGTTACGGAGTCCGAGTTGGGGTCTACGAGCAGTACTTC	CASSYGVRVGVYEQYF
TRBV10-3	-	TRBD1	TRBJ2-1	TGTGCCATCAGGGATACCGGGACAGGGCTTTATGAGCAGTTCTTC	CAIRDTGTGLYEQFF
TRBV4-3	-	-	TRBJ1-1	TGCGCCAGCAGCCAATTGCTAGCAGGGACCTCGGACACTGAAGCTTTCTTT	CASSQLLAGTSDTEAFF
TRBV2	few	-	TRBJ1-1	TGTGCCAGCATAGAGAGTAAAGCCCAGAACACTGAAGCTTTCTTT	CASIESKAQNTEAFF
TRBV14	-	-	TRBJ2-3	TGTGCCAGCAGCCAGGAGTCGTTCGCAGATACGCAGTATTTT	CASSQESFADTQYF
TRBV20-1	few	TRBD1	TRBJ2-7	TGCAGTGCTAGACATGTGGACAGGGTTAACGAGCAGTACTTC	CSARHVDRVNEQYF
TRBV10-3	-	TRBD1	TRBJ1-6	TGTGCCATCAGCTATGGACAGGGAGTTTCACCCCTCCACTTT	CAISYGQGVSPLHF
TRBV5-1	-	-	TRBJ2-5	TGCGCCAGCAGCCCCGGACTTAAAGAAGAGACCCAGTACTTC	CASSPGLKEETQYF
TRBV10-3	-	-	TRBJ1-4	TGTGCCACCGAGGCCCAGCAGGGTGAAAAACTGTTTTTT	CATEAQQGEKLFF
TRBV29-1	few	-	TRBJ2-1	TGCAGCGTTGAGGCTGGCAGACAGTACAATGAGCAGTTCTTC	CSVEAGRQYNEQFF
TRBV3-1	few	-	TRBJ2-5	TGTGCCAGCAGCCCGGGGAACCTCCAAAGAATCCAAGAGACCCAGTACTTC	CASSPGNLQRIQETQYF
TRBV5-5	-	-	TRBJ2-1	TGTGCCAGCAGCCTAAGTCGAGGGCTAGCAGATAACAATGAGCAGTTCTTC	CASSLSRGLADNNEQFF
TRBV27	-	-	TRBJ1-1	TGTGCCAGCAGGGCAGGGCCGTACACTGAAGCTTTCTTT	CASRAGPYTEAFF
TRBV15	-	-	TRBJ1-1	TGTGCCACCAGCAGAGATGTGGCGTCCACTGAAGCTTTCTTT	CATSRDVASTEAFF
TRBV7-2	many	-	TRBJ2-3	TGTGCCAGCAGCTCATTTACAGGGTACCCAGATACGCAGTATTTT	CASSSFTGYPDTQYF
TRBV5-1	-	-	TRBJ2-5	TGCGCCAGCAGCAAACTTCCGGGACCCCAAGAGACCCAGTACTTC	CASSKLPGPQETQYF
TRBV29-1	few	TRBD2	TRBJ2-7	TGCAGCGTTGAAGGAAGCGGGGGGCATACCTACGAGCAGTACTTC	CSVEGSGGHTYEQYF
TRBV20-1	-	-	TRBJ1-4	TGCAGTGCTAGGGATCGGACAGTAAATGAAAAACTGTTTTTT	CSARDRTVNEKLFF
TRBV27	-	TRBD1	TRBJ2-7	TGTGCCAGCAGTTTAAAACCCAATCCGGGACAGCTTACGGGGCAGTACTTC	CASSLKPNPGQLTGQYF
TRBV4-1	-	-	TRBJ2-1	TGCGCCAGCAAATCGCAGGGGATCTACAATGAGCAGTTCTTC	CASKSQGIYNEQFF
TRBV12-3/TRBV12-4	-	TRBD1	TRBJ2-7	TGTGCCAGCAGTAGATTACAGGGGGCTTACGAGCAGTACTTC	CASSRLQGAYEQYF
TRBV29-1	many	-	TRBJ2-7	TGCAGCGTTGCTCTGCTACATCGCTACGAGCAGTACTTC	CSVALLHRYEQYF
TRBV4-2	-	TRBD2	TRBJ2-1	TGTGCCAGCAGCCGCACCGGGACTAGCGATAGTGAGCAGTTCTTC	CASSRTGTSDSEQFF
TRBV5-5	-	-	TRBJ2-1	TGTGCCAGCAGCTTGTGGGAGGTCCTCGATGAGCAGTTCTTC	CASSLWEVLDEQFF
TRBV20-1	-	-	TRBJ2-2	TGTAGTGCTAGAGTGGACCTCGCCGGGGAGCTGTTTTTT	CSARVDLAGELFF
TRBV29-1	-	TRBD1	TRBJ1-2	TGCAGCGCAAGAACAGGGGCCCAATCTAACTATGGCTACACCTTC	CSARTGAQSNYGYTF
TRBV12-3/TRBV12-4	-	TRBD1	TRBJ2-5	TGTGCCAGCAGTCATACAGGGGTGGGGACCCAGTACTTC	CASSHTGVGTQYF
TRBV5-1	many	-	TRBJ2-1	TGCGCCAGCAGCTCCTCGACAGGTTCATACAATGAGCAGTTCTTC	CASSSSTGSYNEQFF
TRBV28	-	-	TRBJ2-7	TGTGCCAGCAGTTTATCGGAGGGTCTCACCTACGAGCAGTACTTC	CASSLSEGLTYEQYF
TRBV5-6	-	-	TRBJ2-7	TGTGCCAGCAGCCGTGGATCGGCGAACTCCTACGAGCAGTACTTC	CASSRGSANSYEQYF
TRBV4-3	few	TRBD1	TRBJ2-7	TGCGCCAGCAGCCAAGGGACAGGGGGTCTTTCCTACGAGCAGTACTTC	CASSQGTGGLSYEQYF
TRBV7-2	-	-	TRBJ1-6	TGTGCCAGCAGCTTAGTTTCCGGGTTGCCAAATTCACCCCTCCACTTT	CASSLVSGLPNSPLHF
TRBV10-3	few	-	TRBJ1-4	TGTGCCATCAGTAGGGGGGCAGCAACTAATGAAAAACTGTTTTTT	CAISRGAATNEKLFF
TRBV15	few	-	TRBJ2-5	TGTGCCACCAGCAGAGACAGGGGTCGGGGAGAAGAGACCCAGTACTTC	CATSRDRGRGEETQYF
TRBV7-2	few	TRBD1	TRBJ1-2	TGTGCCAGCAGCTTAGGAATTCCCGACAGGGGCCCGAACTATGGCTACACCTTC	CASSLGIPDRGPNYGYTF
TRBV7-8	-	TRBD1	TRBJ1-1	TGTGCCAGAAGCTGGACAGGGCGCACTGAAGCTTTCTTT	CARSWTGRTEAFF
TRBV4-1	few	-	TRBJ2-3	TGCGCCAGCAGCACCATGGACGTCGTGAATACGCAGTATTTT	CASSTMDVVNTQYF
TRBV7-9	-	-	TRBJ1-1	TGTGCCAGCAGCTTAGAACAGGAAGCTTTCTTT	CASSLEQEAFF
TRBV3-1	few	-	TRBJ1-2	TGTGCCAGCAGCCCGACGTACTCGGGCCTTCGCTATGGCTACACCTTC	CASSPTYSGLRYGYTF
TRBV4-3	-	-	TRBJ2-3	TGCGCCAGCACAAGGGGGGAGGCACACGCAGATACGCAGTATTTT	CASTRGEAHADTQYF
TRBV4-1	-	TRBD1	TRBJ2-5	TGCGCCAGCAGGCAGACAGGGGTCGGAGAGACCCAGTACTTC	CASRQTGVGETQYF